This entry describes one T cell receptor beta chain. This specimen belongs to a study of shared clonotypes between healthy human individuals. Template for every sorted-subset replicate PCR totaled 150 to 250 ng DNA, roughly 30,000 T cell genomes. Only in-frame clones appear in the TCRdb table, and some are missing; sequencing was by immunoSEQ multiplex PCR. The sample records millions of clones, around 90% being singletons. The CDR3 is 15 amino acids. Trimming pared 3 bases from V and 4 bases from J, leaving 14 bases between. Germline V gene data show CDR1 as LGHNA and CDR2 as YSLEER. All the donors were Caucasian adults who lived in Nashville, Tennessee.

The V gene is TRBV4-3, the J gene TRBJ2-3, with TRBD2 as a possible D gene (6 bases). The sequence derives from a man aged 18 to 29 in good health. The sample taken for sequencing was naive CD4+ T cells sorted from blood. Subset given: CD45RA+ positively selected. The CDR3 bases are TGCGCCAGCAGCCAGACGATAGCGGCCCCAGATACGCAGTATTTT. Translation: CASSQTIAAPDTQYF.